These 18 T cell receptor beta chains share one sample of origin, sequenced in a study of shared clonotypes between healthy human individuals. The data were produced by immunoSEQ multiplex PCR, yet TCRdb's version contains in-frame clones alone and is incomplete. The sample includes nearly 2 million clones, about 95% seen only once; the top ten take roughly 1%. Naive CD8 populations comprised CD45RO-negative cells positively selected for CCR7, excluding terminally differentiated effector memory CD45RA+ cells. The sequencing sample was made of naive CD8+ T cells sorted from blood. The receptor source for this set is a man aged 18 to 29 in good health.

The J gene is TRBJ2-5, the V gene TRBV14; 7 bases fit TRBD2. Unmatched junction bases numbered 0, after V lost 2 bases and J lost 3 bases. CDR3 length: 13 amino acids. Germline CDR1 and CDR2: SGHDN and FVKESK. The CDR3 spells CASSQLAEETQYF. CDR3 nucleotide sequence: TGTGCCAGCAGCCAACTAGCGGAAGAGACCCAGTACTTC.

The CDR3 nucleotides are TGCGCCAGCAGCCCCCAGTCAACTAATGAAAAACTGTTTTTT. It encodes CASSPQSTNEKLFF. This chain connects TRBV4-1 to TRBJ1-4; D unclear. Germline loops: CDR1 MGHRA, CDR2 YSYEKL. This CDR3 has 14 amino acids. Trimming cost V 4 bases and J 0 bases, with 6 bases left between them.

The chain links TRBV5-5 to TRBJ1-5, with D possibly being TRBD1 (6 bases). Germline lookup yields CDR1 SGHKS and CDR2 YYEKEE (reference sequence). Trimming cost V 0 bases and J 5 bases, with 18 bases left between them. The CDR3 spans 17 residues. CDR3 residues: CASSLGLQGVIHQPQHF. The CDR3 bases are TGTGCCAGCAGCTTGGGGTTACAGGGCGTAATCCATCAGCCCCAGCATTTT.

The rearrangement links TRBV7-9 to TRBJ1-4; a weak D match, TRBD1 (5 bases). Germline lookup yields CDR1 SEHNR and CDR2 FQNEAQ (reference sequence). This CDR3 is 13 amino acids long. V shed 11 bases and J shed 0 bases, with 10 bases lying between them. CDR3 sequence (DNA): TGTGCCTACCGGGGCGCAACTAATGAAAAACTGTTTTTT. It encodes CAYRGATNEKLFF.

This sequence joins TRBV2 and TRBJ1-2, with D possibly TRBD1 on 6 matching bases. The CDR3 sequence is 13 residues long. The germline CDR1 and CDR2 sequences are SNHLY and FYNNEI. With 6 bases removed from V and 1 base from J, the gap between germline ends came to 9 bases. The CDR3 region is CASRDSFNYGYTF. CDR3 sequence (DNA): TGTGCCAGCAGGGACAGCTTTAACTATGGCTACACCTTC.

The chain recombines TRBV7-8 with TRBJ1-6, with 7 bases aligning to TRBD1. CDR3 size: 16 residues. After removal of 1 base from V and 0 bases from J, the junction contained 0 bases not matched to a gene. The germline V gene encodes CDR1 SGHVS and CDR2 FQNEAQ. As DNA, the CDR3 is TGTGCCAGCAGCTTAGAGGGGGCCTCCTATAATTCACCCCTCCACTTT. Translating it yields CASSLEGASYNSPLHF.

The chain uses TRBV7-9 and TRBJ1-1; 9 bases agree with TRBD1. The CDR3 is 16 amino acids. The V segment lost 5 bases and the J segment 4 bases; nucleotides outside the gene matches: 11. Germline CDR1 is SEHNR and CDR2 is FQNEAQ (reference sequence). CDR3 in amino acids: CASSPTGTGFGTEAFF. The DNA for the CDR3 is TGTGCCAGCAGCCCTACCGGGACAGGGTTCGGCACTGAAGCTTTCTTT.

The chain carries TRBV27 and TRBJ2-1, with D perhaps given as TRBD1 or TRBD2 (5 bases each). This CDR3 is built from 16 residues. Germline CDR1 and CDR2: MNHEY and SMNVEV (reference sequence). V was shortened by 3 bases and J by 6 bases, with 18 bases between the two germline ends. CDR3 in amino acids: CASSFLGVLVPNEQFF. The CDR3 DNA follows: TGTGCCAGCAGTTTTTTGGGGGTCCTGGTTCCCAATGAGCAGTTCTTC.

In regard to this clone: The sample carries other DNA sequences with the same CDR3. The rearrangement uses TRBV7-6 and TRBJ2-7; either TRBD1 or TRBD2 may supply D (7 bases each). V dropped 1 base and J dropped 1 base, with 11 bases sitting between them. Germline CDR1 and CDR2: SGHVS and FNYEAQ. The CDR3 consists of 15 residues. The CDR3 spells CASSLGQGLSYEQYF. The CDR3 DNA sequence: TGTGCCAGCAGCTTAGGACAGGGACTATCCTACGAGCAGTACTTC. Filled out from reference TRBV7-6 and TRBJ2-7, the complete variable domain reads GAGVSQSPRYKVTKRGQDVALRCDPISGHVSLYWYRQALGQGPEFLTYFNYEAQQDKSGLPNDRFSAERPEGSISTLTIQRTEQRDSAMYRCASSLGQGLSYEQYFGPGTRLTVT.

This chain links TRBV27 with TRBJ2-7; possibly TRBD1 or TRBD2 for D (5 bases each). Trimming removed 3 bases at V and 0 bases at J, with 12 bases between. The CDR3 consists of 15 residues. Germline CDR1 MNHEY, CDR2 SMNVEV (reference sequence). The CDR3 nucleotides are TGTGCCAGCAGTTTGGCCGGGACCTACTCCTACGAGCAGTACTTC. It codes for CASSLAGTYSYEQYF.

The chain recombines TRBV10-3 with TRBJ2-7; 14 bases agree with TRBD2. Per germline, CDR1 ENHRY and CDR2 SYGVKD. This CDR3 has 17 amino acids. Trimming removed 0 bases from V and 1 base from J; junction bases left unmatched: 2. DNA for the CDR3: TGTGCCATCAGTGAGTCGGGGACTAGCGGGGGTTCCTACGAGCAGTACTTC. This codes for CAISESGTSGGSYEQYF.

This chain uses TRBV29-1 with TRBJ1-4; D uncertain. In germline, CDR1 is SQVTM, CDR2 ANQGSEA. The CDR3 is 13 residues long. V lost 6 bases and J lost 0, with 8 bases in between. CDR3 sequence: CSVRQATNEKLFF. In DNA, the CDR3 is TGCAGCGTAAGACAAGCAACTAATGAAAAACTGTTTTTT.

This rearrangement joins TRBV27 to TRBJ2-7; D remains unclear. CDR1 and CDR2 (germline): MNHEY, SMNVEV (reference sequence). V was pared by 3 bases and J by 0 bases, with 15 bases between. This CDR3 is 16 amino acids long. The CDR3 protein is CASSFIPGASSYEQYF. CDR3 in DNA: TGTGCCAGCAGTTTCATCCCTGGCGCCAGCTCCTACGAGCAGTACTTC.

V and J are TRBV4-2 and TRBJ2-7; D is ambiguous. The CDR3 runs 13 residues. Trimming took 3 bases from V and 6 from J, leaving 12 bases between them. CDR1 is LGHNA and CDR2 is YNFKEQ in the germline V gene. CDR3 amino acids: CASSQGPIGEQYF. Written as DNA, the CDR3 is TGTGCCAGCAGCCAGGGCCCCATCGGCGAGCAGTACTTC.

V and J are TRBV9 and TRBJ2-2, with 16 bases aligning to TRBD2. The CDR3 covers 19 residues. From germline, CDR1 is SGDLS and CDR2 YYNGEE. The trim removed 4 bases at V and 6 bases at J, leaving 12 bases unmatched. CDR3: CASSPAGLAGGPPPGELFF. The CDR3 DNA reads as TGTGCCAGCAGCCCAGCGGGACTAGCGGGGGGGCCCCCCCCCGGGGAGCTGTTTTTT. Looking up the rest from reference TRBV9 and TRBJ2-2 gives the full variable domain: DSGVTQTPKHLITATGQRVTLRCSPRSGDLSVYWYQQSLDQGLQFLIQYYNGEERAKGNILERFSAQQFPDLHSELNLSSLELGDSALYFCASSPAGLAGGPPPGELFFGEGSRLTVL.

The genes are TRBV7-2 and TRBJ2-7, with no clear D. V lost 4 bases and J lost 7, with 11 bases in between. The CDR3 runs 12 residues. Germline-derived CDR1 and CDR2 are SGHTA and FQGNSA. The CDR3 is CASSSFTWEQYF. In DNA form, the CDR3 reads TGTGCCAGCAGCTCCTTCACCTGGGAGCAGTACTTC.

The CDR3 nucleotides read TGTGCCAGCACTCTACAGGGGGCGAATGAAAAACTGTTTTTT. Translated, it gives CASTLQGANEKLFF. The rearrangement links TRBV6-6 to TRBJ1-4; 9 bases agree with TRBD1. This CDR3 contains 14 residues. CDR1 and CDR2 from the germline V gene are MNHNY and SVGAGI (reference sequence). J gave up 5 bases and V 7 bases, and 5 bases lay outside the gene matches.

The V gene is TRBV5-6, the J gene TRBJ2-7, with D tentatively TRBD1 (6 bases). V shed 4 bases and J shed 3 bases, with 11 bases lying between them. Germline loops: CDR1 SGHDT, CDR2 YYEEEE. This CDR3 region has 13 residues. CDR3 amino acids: CASSGTRFYEQYF. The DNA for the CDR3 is TGTGCCAGCAGCGGGACACGATTCTACGAGCAGTACTTC. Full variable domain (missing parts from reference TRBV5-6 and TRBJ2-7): DAGVTQSPTHLIKTRGQQVTLRCSPKSGHDTVSWYQQALGQGPQFIFQYYEEEERQRGNFPDRFSGHQFPNYSSELNVNALLLGDSALYLCASSGTRFYEQYFGPGTRLTVT.